Listed below are T cell receptor beta chains from one sample, sequenced in a study of beta chain features in type 1 diabetes. Repertoires were generated with immunoSEQ multiplex PCR, while TCRdb's copy carries only in-frame clones and drops some. Here the sample spans under 850,000 clones, roughly 13% being singletons. The sequenced sample was naive CD4+ T cells from blood. The receptor set was obtained from a man between 18 and 35 years old with type 1 diabetes. Each CDR3 is given with its conserved first and last residue. The D gene is left open where the match is weak. Size tells how often a clone was seen (once, few, many) or the class of an expanded clone, and some rows leave it out.

clone size	J gene	D gene	V gene	CDR3 protein	CDR3 DNA
NA	TRBJ2-2	NA	TRBV10-1	CASSEGLGNTGELFF	TGCGCCAGCAGTGAAGGTTTGGGGAACACCGGGGAGCTGTTTTTT
NA	TRBJ1-2	NA	TRBV28	CASSLRPVGGYTF	TGTGCCAGCAGTTTACGGCCCGTTGGTGGCTACACCTTC
NA	TRBJ2-7	TRBD1	TRBV15	CATSRDNRGDLYEQYF	TGTGCCACCAGCAGGGATAACAGGGGAGATCTTTACGAGCAGTACTTC
NA	TRBJ2-3	NA	TRBV7-9	CASSLVGSLTDTQYF	TGTGCCAGCAGCTTAGTTGGCAGCCTTACAGATACGCAGTATTTT
few	TRBJ2-7	TRBD1	TRBV5-1	CASKRREDRGTYEQYF	TGCGCCAGCAAGCGCCGGGAGGACAGGGGGACTTACGAGCAGTACTTC
NA	TRBJ1-1	NA	TRBV28	CASSFRDFNTEAFF	TGTGCCAGCAGTTTTAGAGACTTTAACACTGAAGCTTTCTTT
NA	TRBJ2-7	TRBD1	TRBV2	CASGQGAFSYEQYF	TGTGCCAGTGGCCAGGGGGCTTTTTCCTACGAGCAGTACTTC
few	TRBJ2-6	NA	TRBV4-1	CASSQDMLVAGANVLTF	TGCGCCAGCAGCCAAGATATGCTAGTCGCTGGGGCCAACGTCCTGACTTTC
NA	TRBJ1-1	NA	TRBV9	CASSVTSQNTEAFF	TGTGCCAGCAGCGTTACATCTCAGAACACTGAAGCTTTCTTT
NA	TRBJ2-4	NA	TRBV15	CATSRDQGAALGNIQYF	TGTGCCACCAGCAGAGATCAGGGAGCGGCCCTAGGAAACATTCAGTACTTC
few	TRBJ2-7	NA	TRBV6-5	CASKATGTSYEQYF	TGTGCCAGCAAAGCGACAGGGACTTCCTACGAGCAGTACTTC
NA	TRBJ2-3	NA	TRBV5-1	CASSPREGKDTQYF	TGCGCCAGCAGCCCCCGAGAGGGGAAAGATACGCAGTATTTT
NA	TRBJ1-6	NA	TRBV6-6	CATSTASNSPLHF	TGTGCCACCTCGACAGCTAGTAATTCACCCCTCCACTTT
NA	TRBJ2-7	NA	TRBV19	CASSDSYEQYF	TGTGCCAGTAGCGACTCCTACGAGCAGTACTTC
NA	TRBJ1-2	NA	TRBV30	CAWSPLGGGYTF	TGTGCCTGGAGTCCTCTTGGTGGTGGCTACACCTTC
NA	TRBJ2-5	TRBD2	TRBV7-9	CASSPSLTPLAGFQETQYF	TGTGCCAGCAGCCCTAGTTTGACCCCACTAGCGGGTTTCCAAGAGACCCAGTACTTC
NA	TRBJ2-3	NA	TRBV6-5	CASSLRGDSTDTQYF	TGTGCCAGCAGCCTCAGGGGGGATAGCACAGATACGCAGTATTTT
NA	TRBJ1-1	NA	TRBV19	CASSTVIDTEAFF	TGTGCCAGTAGCACTGTCATCGATACTGAAGCTTTCTTT
few	TRBJ2-1	NA	TRBV11-2	CASSLAGTLYNEQFF	TGTGCCAGCAGCTTAGCCGGGACACTCTACAATGAGCAGTTCTTC
NA	TRBJ2-2	NA	TRBV6-5	CASSYPGVSGELFF	TGTGCCAGCAGTTACCCCGGGGTGTCCGGGGAGCTGTTTTTT
few	TRBJ2-5	NA	TRBV5-1	CASSRDIETQYF	TGCGCCAGCAGCCGGGACATAGAGACCCAGTACTTC
few	TRBJ2-1	NA	TRBV5-1	CASSSNPLLAGANEQFF	TGCGCCAGCAGCTCGAACCCCTTACTAGCTGGGGCCAATGAGCAGTTCTTC
few	TRBJ1-2	TRBD1	TRBV27	CASSSDRGAHLYGYTF	TGTGCCAGCAGTTCGGACAGGGGGGCACACCTCTATGGCTACACCTTC
NA	TRBJ1-1	NA	TRBV29-1	CSASETEAFF	TGCAGCGCCTCCGAGACTGAAGCTTTCTTT
NA	TRBJ1-3	TRBD1	TRBV7-2	CASSNTGVLSGNTIYF	TGTGCCAGCAGCAACACAGGGGTCCTCTCTGGAAACACCATATATTTT
few	TRBJ2-7	NA	TRBV5-1	CASSLGDFSYEQYF	TGCGCCAGCAGCTTGGGGGACTTCTCCTACGAGCAGTACTTC
NA	TRBJ2-1	TRBD2	TRBV29-1	CSVEGEGTYNEQFF	TGCAGCGTTGAAGGGGAGGGGACCTACAATGAGCAGTTCTTC
NA	TRBJ2-7	NA	TRBV28	CASSIDGIYEQYF	TGTGCCAGCAGTATCGACGGAATCTACGAGCAGTACTTC
few	TRBJ2-5	TRBD2	TRBV4-1	CASSQEGRGRRETQYF	TGCGCCAGCAGCCAAGAGGGGCGGGGGAGGCGAGAGACCCAGTACTTC
NA	TRBJ1-4	NA	TRBV4-1	CASSLASGAYNEKLFF	TGCGCCAGCAGCCTCGCTAGCGGGGCATATAATGAAAAACTGTTTTTT
NA	TRBJ2-7	NA	TRBV5-1	CASSLGGSNEQYF	TGCGCCAGCAGCTTGGGAGGGTCCAACGAGCAGTACTTC
few	TRBJ2-5	NA	TRBV10-3	CAITERKEETQYF	TGTGCCATCACGGAAAGAAAGGAGGAGACCCAGTACTTC
few	TRBJ2-3	NA	TRBV6-1	CASSEVEDTQYF	TGTGCCAGCAGTGAAGTAGAGGATACGCAGTATTTT
NA	TRBJ2-1	NA	TRBV11-2	CASSISQGSEQFF	TGTGCCAGCAGCATATCACAGGGAAGTGAGCAGTTCTTC
few	TRBJ1-2	TRBD1	TRBV7-9	CASSLWTGSEGYTF	TGTGCCAGCAGCCTATGGACAGGGAGCGAGGGCTACACCTTC
NA	TRBJ2-5	TRBD2	TRBV2	CASSDRGGQETQYF	TGTGCCAGCAGTGACCGGGGGGGCCAAGAGACCCAGTACTTC
few	TRBJ2-1	NA	TRBV18	CASSPIPSNNEQFF	TGTGCCAGCTCACCGATACCTTCGAACAATGAGCAGTTCTTC